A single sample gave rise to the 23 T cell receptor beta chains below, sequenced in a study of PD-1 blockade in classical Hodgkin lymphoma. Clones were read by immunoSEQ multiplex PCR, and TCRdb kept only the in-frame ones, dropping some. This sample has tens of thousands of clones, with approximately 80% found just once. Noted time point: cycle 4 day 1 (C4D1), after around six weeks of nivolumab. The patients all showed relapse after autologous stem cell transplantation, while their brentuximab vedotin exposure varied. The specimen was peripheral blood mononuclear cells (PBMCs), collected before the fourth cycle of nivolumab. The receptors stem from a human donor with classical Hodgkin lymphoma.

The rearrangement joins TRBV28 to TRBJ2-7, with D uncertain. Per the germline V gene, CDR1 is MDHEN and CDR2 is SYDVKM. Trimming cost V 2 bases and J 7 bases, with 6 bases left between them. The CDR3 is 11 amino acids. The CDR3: CASSLMDEQYF. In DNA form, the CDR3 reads TGTGCCAGCAGTTTAATGGATGAGCAGTACTTC.

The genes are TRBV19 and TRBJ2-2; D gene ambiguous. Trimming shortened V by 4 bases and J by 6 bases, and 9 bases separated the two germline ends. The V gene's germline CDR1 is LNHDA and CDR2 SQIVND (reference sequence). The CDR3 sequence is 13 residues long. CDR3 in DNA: TGTGCCAGTAGTACTAGTCTTTCCGGGGAGCTGTTTTTT. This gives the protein CASSTSLSGELFF.

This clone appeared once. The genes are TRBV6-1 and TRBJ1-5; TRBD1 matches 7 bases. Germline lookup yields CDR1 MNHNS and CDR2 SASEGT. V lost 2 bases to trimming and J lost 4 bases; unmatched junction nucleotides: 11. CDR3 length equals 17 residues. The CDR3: CASSEQGVRRINQPQHF. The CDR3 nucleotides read TGTGCCAGCAGTGAACAGGGGGTGAGGCGGATTAATCAGCCCCAGCATTTT.

The DNA of the CDR3 is TGTGCCAGCAGTAAACAAGGGGGCGGGGGCTATGGCTACACCTTC. Translated, it gives CASSKQGGGGYGYTF. The rearrangement uses TRBV6-6 and TRBJ1-2; TRBD1 matches 7 bases. Germline V gives CDR1 MNHNY, CDR2 SVGAGI (reference sequence). The CDR3 consists of 15 residues. Trimming removed 5 bases from V and 4 bases from J; junction bases left unmatched: 10.

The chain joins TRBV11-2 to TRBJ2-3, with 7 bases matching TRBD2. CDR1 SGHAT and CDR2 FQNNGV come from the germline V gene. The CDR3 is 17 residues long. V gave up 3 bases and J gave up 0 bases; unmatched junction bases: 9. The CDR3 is CASSFGGGITSTDTQYF. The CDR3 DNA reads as TGTGCCAGCAGCTTTGGCGGGGGAATAACTAGCACAGATACGCAGTATTTT.

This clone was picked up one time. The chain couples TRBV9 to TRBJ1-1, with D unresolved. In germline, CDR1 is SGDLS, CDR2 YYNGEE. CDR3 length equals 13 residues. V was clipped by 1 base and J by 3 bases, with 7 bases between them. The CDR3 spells CASSVRWDTEAFF. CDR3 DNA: TGTGCCAGCAGCGTACGGTGGGACACTGAAGCTTTCTTT.

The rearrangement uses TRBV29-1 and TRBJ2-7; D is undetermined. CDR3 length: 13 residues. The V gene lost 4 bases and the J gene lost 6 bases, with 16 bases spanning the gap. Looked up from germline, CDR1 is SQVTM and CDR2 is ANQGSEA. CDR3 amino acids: CSVVGRAFREQYF. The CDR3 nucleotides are TGCAGCGTTGTAGGAAGGGCCTTCCGCGAGCAGTACTTC.

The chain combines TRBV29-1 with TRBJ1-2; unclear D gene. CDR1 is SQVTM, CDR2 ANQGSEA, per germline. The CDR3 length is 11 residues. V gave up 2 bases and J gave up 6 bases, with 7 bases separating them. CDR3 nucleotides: TGCAGCGTTGAAAAGGCGGATGGCTACACCTTC. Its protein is CSVEKADGYTF.

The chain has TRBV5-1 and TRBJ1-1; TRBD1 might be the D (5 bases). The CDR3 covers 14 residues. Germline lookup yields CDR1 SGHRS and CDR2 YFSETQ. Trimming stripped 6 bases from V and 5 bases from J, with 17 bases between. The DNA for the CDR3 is TGCGCCAGCACCCTTGGAGGGACTCAGACTGAAGCTTTCTTT. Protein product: CASTLGGTQTEAFF.

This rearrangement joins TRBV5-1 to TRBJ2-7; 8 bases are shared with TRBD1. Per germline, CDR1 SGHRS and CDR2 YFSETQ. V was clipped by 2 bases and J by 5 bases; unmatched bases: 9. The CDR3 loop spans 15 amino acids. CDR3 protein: CASSFRLRDRNEQYF. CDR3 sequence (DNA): TGCGCCAGCAGCTTTCGACTCCGGGACAGGAACGAGCAGTACTTC.

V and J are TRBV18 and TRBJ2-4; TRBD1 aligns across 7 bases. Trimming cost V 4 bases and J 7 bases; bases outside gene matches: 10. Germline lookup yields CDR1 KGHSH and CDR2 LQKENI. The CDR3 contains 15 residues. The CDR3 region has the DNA TGTGCCAGCTCACAACAGGGGATTCAGTCGAACATTCAGTACTTC. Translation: CASSQQGIQSNIQYF.

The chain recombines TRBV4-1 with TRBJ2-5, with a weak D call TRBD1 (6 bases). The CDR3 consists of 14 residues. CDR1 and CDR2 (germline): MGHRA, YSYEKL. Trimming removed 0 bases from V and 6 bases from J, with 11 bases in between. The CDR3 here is CASSQDPGAKTQYF. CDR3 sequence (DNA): TGCGCCAGCAGCCAAGACCCAGGGGCCAAGACCCAGTACTTC.

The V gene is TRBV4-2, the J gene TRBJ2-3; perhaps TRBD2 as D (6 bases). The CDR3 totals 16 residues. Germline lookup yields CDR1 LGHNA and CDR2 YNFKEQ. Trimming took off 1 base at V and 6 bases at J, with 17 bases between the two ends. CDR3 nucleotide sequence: TGTGCCAGCAGCCAAGTCAGTGTTGGGGACTCCGATACGCAGTATTTT. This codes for CASSQVSVGDSDTQYF.

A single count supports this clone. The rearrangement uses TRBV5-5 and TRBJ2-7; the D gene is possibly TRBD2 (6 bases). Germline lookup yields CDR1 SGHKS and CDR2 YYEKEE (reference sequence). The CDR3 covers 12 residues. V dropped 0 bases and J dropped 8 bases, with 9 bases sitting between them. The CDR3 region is CASSLVREKQYF. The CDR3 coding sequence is TGTGCCAGCAGCTTGGTGCGGGAAAAGCAGTACTTC.

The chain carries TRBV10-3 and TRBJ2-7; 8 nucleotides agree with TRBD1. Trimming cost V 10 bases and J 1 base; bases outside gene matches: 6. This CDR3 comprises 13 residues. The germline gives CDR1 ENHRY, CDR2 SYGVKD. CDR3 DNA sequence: TGTGCCAGTGTCCGGGACAGGTCCTACGAGCAGTACTTC. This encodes CASVRDRSYEQYF.

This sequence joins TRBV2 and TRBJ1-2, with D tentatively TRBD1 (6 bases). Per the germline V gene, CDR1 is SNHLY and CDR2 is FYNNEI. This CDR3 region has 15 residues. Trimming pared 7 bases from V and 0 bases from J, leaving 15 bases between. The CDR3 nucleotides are TGTGCCAGCACTCAATCGACAGGATCTAACTATGGCTACACCTTC. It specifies CASTQSTGSNYGYTF.

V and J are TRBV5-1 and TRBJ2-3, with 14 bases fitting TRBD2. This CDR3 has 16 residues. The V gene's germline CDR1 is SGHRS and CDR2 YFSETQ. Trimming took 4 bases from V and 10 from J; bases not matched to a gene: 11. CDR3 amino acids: CASSPETSGGARPQYF. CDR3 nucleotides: TGCGCCAGCAGCCCCGAGACTAGCGGGGGGGCCAGGCCGCAGTATTTT.

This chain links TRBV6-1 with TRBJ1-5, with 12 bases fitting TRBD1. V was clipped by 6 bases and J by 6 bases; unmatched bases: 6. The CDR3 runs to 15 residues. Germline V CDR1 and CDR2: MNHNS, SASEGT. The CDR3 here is CASSPGTGGFQPQHF. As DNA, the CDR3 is TGTGCCAGCAGCCCCGGGACAGGGGGCTTTCAGCCCCAGCATTTT.

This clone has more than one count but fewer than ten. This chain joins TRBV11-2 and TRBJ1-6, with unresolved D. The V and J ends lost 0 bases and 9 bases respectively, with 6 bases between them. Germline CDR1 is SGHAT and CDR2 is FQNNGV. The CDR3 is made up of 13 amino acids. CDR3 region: CASSLDPGSPLHF. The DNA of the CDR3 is TGTGCCAGCAGCTTAGACCCGGGTTCACCCCTCCACTTT.

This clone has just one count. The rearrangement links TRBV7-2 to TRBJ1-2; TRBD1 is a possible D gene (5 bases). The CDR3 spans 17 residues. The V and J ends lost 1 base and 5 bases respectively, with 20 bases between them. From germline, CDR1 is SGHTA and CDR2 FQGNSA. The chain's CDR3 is CASSLEPGGDGSYGYTF. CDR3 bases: TGTGCCAGCAGCTTAGAGCCCGGGGGGGACGGATCGTATGGCTACACCTTC.

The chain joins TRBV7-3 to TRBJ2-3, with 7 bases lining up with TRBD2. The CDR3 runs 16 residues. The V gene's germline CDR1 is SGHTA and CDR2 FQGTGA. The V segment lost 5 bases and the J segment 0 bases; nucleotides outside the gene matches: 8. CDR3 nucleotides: TGTGCCAGCAGCACCTCCGGGACTACTAGCACAGATACGCAGTATTTT. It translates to CASSTSGTTSTDTQYF. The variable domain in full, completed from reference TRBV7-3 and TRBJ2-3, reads GAGVSQTPSNKVTEKGKYVELRCDPISGHTALYWYRQSLGQGPEFLIYFQGTGAADDSGLPNDRFFAVRPEGSVSTLKIQRTERGDSAVYLCASSTSGTTSTDTQYFGPGTRLTVL.

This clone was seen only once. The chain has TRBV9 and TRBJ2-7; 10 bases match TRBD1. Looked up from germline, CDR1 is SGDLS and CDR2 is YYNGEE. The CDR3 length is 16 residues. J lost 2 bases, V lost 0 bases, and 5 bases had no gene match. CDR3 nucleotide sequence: TGTGCCAGCAGCGTAGGGACAGGGGGGATTACCTACGAGCAGTACTTC. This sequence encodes CASSVGTGGITYEQYF.

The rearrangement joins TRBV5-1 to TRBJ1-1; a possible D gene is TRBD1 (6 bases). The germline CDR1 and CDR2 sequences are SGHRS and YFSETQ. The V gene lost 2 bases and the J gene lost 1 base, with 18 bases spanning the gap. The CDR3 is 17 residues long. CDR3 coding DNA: TGCGCCAGCAGCTTCGGCAGGGGTCGCGAACGGAACACTGAAGCTTTCTTT. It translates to CASSFGRGRERNTEAFF.